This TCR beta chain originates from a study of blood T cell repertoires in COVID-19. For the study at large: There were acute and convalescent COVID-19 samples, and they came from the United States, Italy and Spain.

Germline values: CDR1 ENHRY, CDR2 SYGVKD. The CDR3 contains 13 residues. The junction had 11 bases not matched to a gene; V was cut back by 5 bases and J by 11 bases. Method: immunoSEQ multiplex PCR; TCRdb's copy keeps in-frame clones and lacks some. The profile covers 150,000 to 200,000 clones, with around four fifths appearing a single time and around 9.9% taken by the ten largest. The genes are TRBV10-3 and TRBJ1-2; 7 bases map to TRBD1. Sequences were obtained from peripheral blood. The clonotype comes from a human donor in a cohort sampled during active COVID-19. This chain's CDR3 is CAISQPDRDRYTF. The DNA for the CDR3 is TGTGCCATCAGTCAACCAGACAGGGACAGATACACCTTC.